Below, 29 T cell receptor beta chains from the same sample are listed, as sequenced in a study of cytomegalovirus exposure and HLA in healthy donors (TCRdb year 2017). Library preparation was by the immunoSEQ multiplex PCR assay. A mixture of 60 forward primers for TCR Vbeta segments and 13 reverse primers for TCR Jbeta segments was used in the multiplex PCR. TCRdb took over this immuneACCESS table, retaining in-frame rearrangements with V and J assigned. Such tables are incomplete; in checked studies, under half of the missing clones stem from an unresolved V gene, and the remainder is unexplained. In this sample the table shows about 160,000 clones, roughly 76% of which occur a single time. The ten largest clones take up more than 1.2% of the sample. What was sequenced was PBMCs. These receptors were taken from a man aged 60 to 69 in good health and CMV-seronegative.

The chain employs TRBV7-8 and TRBJ2-7; 11 bases line up with TRBD1. V trimming: 0 bases; J trimming: 2 bases; junction bases outside the gene matches: 3. The CDR3 has 16 amino acids. Germline values: CDR1 SGHVS, CDR2 FQNEAQ. CDR3 DNA sequence: TGTGCCAGCAGCTTAGCCCGGGACAGGGGGACCTACGAGCAGTACTTC. This codes for CASSLARDRGTYEQYF.

This sequence joins TRBV5-6 and TRBJ2-7, with D unclear. The CDR3 extends over 13 amino acids. The germline V gene encodes CDR1 SGHDT and CDR2 YYEEEE. The V end lost 3 bases, the J end lost 0 bases, and 7 bases lay between the germline ends. CDR3: CASSSVSSYEQYF. The CDR3 nucleotides are TGTGCCAGCAGCTCCGTCAGCTCCTACGAGCAGTACTTC.

V gene TRBV28 combines with J gene TRBJ2-7, with 7 bases fitting TRBD2. Germline V lookup: CDR1 MDHEN, CDR2 SYDVKM. The V gene end was trimmed by 3 bases and the J gene end by 3 bases; junction bases not matched to a gene: 2. The CDR3 is 13 residues long. The CDR3 spells CASSFAGDYEQYF. The CDR3 DNA sequence: TGTGCCAGCAGTTTTGCGGGGGACTACGAGCAGTACTTC.

The genes are TRBV12-5 and TRBJ1-1; D call uncertain. The CDR3 is made up of 18 amino acids. V gave up 1 base and J gave up 0 bases, with 18 bases separating them. The germline CDR1 and CDR2 sequences are LGHNT and FRNRAP. The CDR3 DNA reads TGTGCTAGTGGTTTGGCCCAGACATTTTCTATCGTGAACACTGAAGCTTTCTTT. It translates to CASGLAQTFSIVNTEAFF.

This clone was seen once. The rearrangement joins TRBV30 to TRBJ1-4; the match to TRBD1 covers 8 bases. V lost 0 bases, J lost 8 bases, and 5 bases stayed unmatched. The V gene's germline CDR1 is GTSNPN and CDR2 SVGIG (reference sequence). The CDR3 runs 14 residues. The DNA for the CDR3 is TGTGCCTGGAGTGTACAGGGGGATAGGGAAAAACTGTTTTTT. It is translated as CAWSVQGDREKLFF.

The gene calls are TRBV5-1 and TRBJ2-3; tentatively, D is TRBD1 (6 bases). The germline gives CDR1 SGHRS, CDR2 YFSETQ. The V end was cut by 4 bases, the J end by 6 bases, with 18 bases between. CDR3 length: 15 residues. The CDR3 spells CASSRNPQGADTQYF. The CDR3 DNA sequence: TGCGCCAGCAGCCGGAATCCACAGGGCGCGGATACGCAGTATTTT.

The chain employs TRBV5-6 and TRBJ1-2; D ambiguous. V lost 2 bases and J 7 bases, leaving 9 bases between the germline ends. The CDR3 length is 12 residues. The germline V gene encodes CDR1 SGHDT and CDR2 YYEEEE. The CDR3 region is CASSFIQRGYTF. CDR3 nucleotides: TGTGCCAGCAGCTTTATCCAGCGTGGCTACACCTTC.

The chain joins TRBV14 to TRBJ2-1; 16 bases are shared with TRBD2. CDR1 SGHDN and CDR2 FVKESK come from the germline V gene. The ends lost 2 bases at V and 10 bases at J; junction bases unmatched: 2. The CDR3 totals 15 residues. In DNA, the CDR3 is TGTGCCAGCAGCCAATTGGGACTAGCGGGAGGGGAGCAGTTCTTC. Translated, it gives CASSQLGLAGGEQFF.

In its sample, this clone was seen once. The V call is TRBV4-1, the J call TRBJ1-5; perhaps TRBD1 as D (5 bases). V lost 3 bases, J lost 7 bases, and 25 bases lay in between. CDR1 is MGHRA and CDR2 is YSYEKL in the germline V gene. This CDR3 is built from 18 residues. The CDR3 sequence is CASSHVLSQGQGRQPQHF. CDR3 DNA: TGCGCCAGCAGCCATGTACTAAGCCAAGGCCAGGGCCGACAGCCCCAGCATTTT.

This clone came up a few times. The chain employs TRBV5-4 and TRBJ2-7, with a possible D match to TRBD1 (6 bases). V was trimmed by 3 bases and J by 0 bases, leaving 10 bases between them. CDR1 and CDR2 from the germline V gene are SGHNT and YYREEE (reference sequence). This CDR3 has 14 residues. CDR3 amino acids: CASSSPDSSYEQYF. The CDR3 DNA is TGTGCCAGCAGCTCTCCGGACAGCTCCTACGAGCAGTACTTC.

CDR3 protein: CASSALAGPTDTQYF. The CDR3 nucleotides read TGTGCCAGCAGCGCTCTAGCGGGGCCCACAGATACGCAGTATTTT. V is TRBV13 and J is TRBJ2-3, with TRBD2 matching over 9 bases. V was clipped by 5 bases and J by 2 bases; unmatched bases: 5. In germline, CDR1 is PRHDT, CDR2 FYEKMQ (reference sequence). The CDR3 is made up of 15 amino acids.

This clone was seen only a few times. The J gene is TRBJ1-2, the V gene TRBV5-1; 10 positions match TRBD1. The V and J ends lost 0 bases and 8 bases, in that order; junction bases with no gene match: 4. In germline, CDR1 is SGHRS, CDR2 YFSETQ. The CDR3 is 14 residues long. The CDR3 here is CASSLAGTGVGYTF. CDR3 bases: TGCGCCAGCAGCTTGGCCGGGACAGGGGTGGGCTACACCTTC. Drawing the rest from reference TRBV5-1 and TRBJ1-2, the complete variable domain is KAGVTQTPRYLIKTRGQQVTLSCSPISGHRSVSWYQQTPGQGLQFLFEYFSETQRNKGNFPGRFSGRQFSNSRSEMNVSTLELGDSALYLCASSLAGTGVGYTFGSGTRLTVV.

This chain links TRBV11-3 with TRBJ2-7, with TRBD1 identical over 11 bases. With 5 bases clipped from V and 4 bases from J, the junction kept 4 bases outside the gene matches. The length of the CDR3 is 14 residues. Germline V lookup: CDR1 SGHNT, CDR2 YENEEA. CDR3 sequence reads: CASSPRDRGYEQYF. As DNA, the CDR3 is TGTGCCAGCAGCCCCCGGGACAGGGGGTACGAGCAGTACTTC.

The V and J genes are TRBV7-3 and TRBJ1-2; D is uncertain. The CDR3 has 14 residues. V shed 0 bases and J shed 5 bases, with 10 bases lying between them. Per germline, CDR1 SGHTA and CDR2 FQGTGA. Here the CDR3 DNA reads TGTGCCAGCAGCTTAACCGCAGGTTTATATGGCTACACCTTC. Its protein is CASSLTAGLYGYTF.

This clone was seen a few times. The genes are TRBV27 and TRBJ1-1; TRBD1 agrees at 7 bases. The CDR3 is 15 amino acids. The germline V gene encodes CDR1 MNHEY and CDR2 SMNVEV (reference sequence). V trimming: 3 bases; J trimming: 1 base; junction bases outside the gene matches: 5. The CDR3 protein is CASSLSGQPNTEAFF. DNA of the CDR3: TGTGCCAGCAGTTTGTCGGGACAGCCGAACACTGAAGCTTTCTTT.

The rearrangement links TRBV5-1 to TRBJ2-6, with a weak D call TRBD1 (6 bases). This CDR3 has 15 residues. Germline V CDR1 and CDR2: SGHRS, YFSETQ. Trimming took 2 bases from V and 2 from J, leaving 8 bases between them. The CDR3: CASSLGGTGANVLTF. CDR3 sequence (DNA): TGCGCCAGCAGCTTAGGGGGAACTGGGGCCAACGTCCTGACTTTC.

Turning to this clone: This same CDR3 is encoded by further DNA sequences in the sample. The V call is TRBV7-9, the J call TRBJ2-5; 8 bases map to TRBD2. With V trimmed by 5 bases and J by 2 bases, 7 bases remained unmatched. The germline V gene has CDR1 SEHNR and CDR2 FQNEAQ (reference sequence). The CDR3 is 15 amino acids. This CDR3 is CASSPAGGGQETQYF. Here the CDR3 DNA reads TGTGCCAGCAGCCCAGCCGGCGGGGGGCAAGAGACCCAGTACTTC.

The genes are TRBV7-2 and TRBJ2-3; 10 bases match TRBD2. Germline V gene lookup returns CDR1 SGHTA and CDR2 FQGNSA. Losses at the gene ends were 5 bases for V and 5 bases for J; bases not matched to a gene: 7. The CDR3 covers 15 residues. For the CDR3, the DNA is TGTGCCAGCAGCCGACTAGCGGGTGGGGGAGATACGCAGTATTTT. Protein product: CASSRLAGGGDTQYF.

J is TRBJ2-1 and V is TRBV9; unclear D gene. V lost 0 bases and J 1 base, leaving 14 bases between the germline ends. The CDR3 length is 17 residues. CDR1 and CDR2 (germline): SGDLS, YYNGEE. Here the CDR3 reads CASSVAKPERSYNEQFF. CDR3 coding DNA: TGTGCCAGCAGCGTAGCTAAGCCCGAAAGATCCTACAATGAGCAGTTCTTC.

This chain joins TRBV27 and TRBJ2-5; 8 bases agree with TRBD2. Germline V gene sequence: CDR1 MNHEY, CDR2 SMNVEV (reference sequence). V gave up 3 bases and J gave up 5 bases; unmatched junction bases: 8. This CDR3 contains 15 residues. The CDR3 here is CASSFSGRASETQYF. CDR3 bases: TGTGCCAGCAGTTTTTCCGGGAGGGCCTCGGAGACCCAGTACTTC.

In the case of this clone: The junction does not match germline at one end; this may be a read error. This chain joins TRBV29-1 and TRBJ2-2; a weak D match, TRBD2 (5 bases). Germline V gene lookup returns CDR1 SQVTM and CDR2 ANQGSEA. The CDR3 consists of 10 residues. The CDR3 is CSVGTGKLFF. The CDR3 coding sequence is TGCAGCGTTGGTACCGGGAAGCTGTTTTTT.

V and J are TRBV9 and TRBJ2-3, with 9 bases that match TRBD2. Germline V CDR1 and CDR2: SGDLS, YYNGEE. The CDR3 covers 16 residues. V gave up 4 bases and J gave up 9 bases; unmatched junction bases: 15. This CDR3 is CASSTLRSGGPGTQYF. CDR3 bases: TGTGCCAGCAGCACACTACGGAGCGGGGGGCCAGGGACGCAGTATTTT.

V gene TRBV5-1 combines with J gene TRBJ2-5; D unresolved. The end of the DNA is better explained by TRBJ2-7, so the J call may be wrong. CDR1 SGHRS and CDR2 YFSETQ come from the germline V gene. The CDR3 is made up of 14 amino acids. Here the CDR3 reads CASSFWLGSHEQYF. The CDR3 DNA follows: TGCGCCAGCAGCTTCTGGTTGGGCAGTCACGAGCAGTACTTC.

This clone was found many times. Additional DNA sequences in this sample encode the identical CDR3. CDR3 in amino acids: CSVATGLGNQPQHF. The CDR3 coding sequence is TGCAGCGTCGCTACAGGGTTGGGCAATCAGCCCCAGCATTTT. The V and J genes are TRBV29-1 and TRBJ1-5; weak D call: TRBD1 (6 bases). Per the germline V gene, CDR1 is SQVTM and CDR2 is ANQGSEA. This CDR3 is built from 14 residues. Trimming took off 6 bases at V and 2 bases at J, with 14 bases between the two ends.

Of note for this clone: At one boundary the junction diverges from the germline segment, which might be a read error. V and J are TRBV7-9 and TRBJ2-1; the D gene is possibly TRBD2 (5 bases). CDR1 SEHNR and CDR2 FQNEAQ come from the germline V gene (reference sequence). The length of the CDR3 is 14 residues. Written as DNA, the CDR3 is TGTTCCAGCAGCTTAGCGTCGAGGTACAATGAGCAGTTCTTC. It yields the protein CSSSLASRYNEQFF.

The V gene is TRBV27, the J gene TRBJ1-5; 7 bases align to TRBD1. V shed 5 bases and J 4 bases; nucleotides not matched to a gene: 5. Germline loops: CDR1 MNHEY, CDR2 SMNVEV (reference sequence). The length of the CDR3 is 14 residues. The CDR3 coding sequence is TGTGCCAGCAGTCCTCGACAGGGTAATCAGCCCCAGCATTTT. Translated: CASSPRQGNQPQHF.

The J gene is TRBJ2-1, the V gene TRBV5-5; D is possibly TRBD2 (6 bases). The ends were cut back, 1 base at V and 8 bases at J, with 19 bases in the middle. Germline V gene data show CDR1 as SGHKS and CDR2 as YYEKEE (reference sequence). The CDR3 contains 16 residues. The DNA for the CDR3 is TGTGCCAGCAGCTTGTTTCCGGACATATGGAGGGATGAGCAGTTCTTC. It translates to CASSLFPDIWRDEQFF.

The V call is TRBV28, the J call TRBJ1-3, with 9 bases matching TRBD1. The CDR3 sequence is 14 residues long. Trimming at V came to 6 bases and at J to 4 bases, leaving 4 bases not matched to a gene. Germline V gene lookup returns CDR1 MDHEN and CDR2 SYDVKM. CDR3 nucleotide sequence: TGTGCCAGCAGGGGACAGGGACGGGGAAACACCATATATTTT. Its protein product is CASRGQGRGNTIYF.

The chain joins TRBV18 to TRBJ1-3; TRBD1 matches at 8 bases. The junction had 5 bases not matched to a gene; V was cut back by 4 bases and J by 0 bases. CDR1 is KGHSH and CDR2 is LQKENI in the germline V gene. The CDR3 has 16 amino acids. The CDR3, as DNA: TGTGCCAGCTCACAATCAGGGGGCGGCTCTGGAAACACCATATATTTT. This codes for CASSQSGGGSGNTIYF.